The 10 T cell receptor beta chains given below trace back to one sample, sequenced in a study of CD8 T cells in Susac syndrome. Random hexamers were used to reverse transcribe the RNA input (about 0.5 to 1 ug). Each CDR3 protein is one row after TCRdb ran MiXCR on the immunoSEQ multiplex PCR reads. The table has 100,000 to 150,000 distinct CDR3 sequences, more than 90% seen once; the top ten hold more than 0.095%. The sequenced sample was CD4+ T cells from PBMCs. These TCRs come from a human donor in good health.

CDR3 sequence: CASSVDGGETQYF. Here the CDR3 DNA reads TGTGCCAGCAGCGTAGATGGTGGAGAGACCCAGTACTTC. This chain joins TRBV9 and TRBJ2-5, with D uncertain. The CDR3 covers 13 residues. V was trimmed by 0 bases and J by 4 bases, leaving 7 bases between them. Looked up from germline, CDR1 is SGDLS and CDR2 is YYNGEE.

This chain connects TRBV6-5 to TRBJ2-7; the D gene is possibly TRBD1 (5 bases). V dropped 6 bases and J dropped 0 bases, with 12 bases sitting between them. CDR1 and CDR2 from the germline V gene are MNHEY and SVGAGI. The CDR3 extends over 14 amino acids. CDR3 amino acids: CASRVLGHSYEQYF. DNA of the CDR3: TGTGCCAGCAGGGTACTGGGGCACTCCTACGAGCAGTACTTC.

The gene calls are TRBV29-1 and TRBJ1-1; a possible D gene is TRBD1 (5 bases). Trimming shortened V by 1 base and J by 1 base, and 7 bases separated the two germline ends. CDR3 length equals 13 residues. The germline gives CDR1 SQVTM, CDR2 ANQGSEA. CDR3 sequence reads: CSVEVGQNTEAFF. The CDR3 bases are TGCAGCGTTGAAGTGGGGCAGAACACTGAAGCTTTCTTT.

The chain employs TRBV27 and TRBJ2-5; 12 bases map to TRBD1. The CDR3 has 15 amino acids. V lost 5 bases to trimming and J lost 5 bases; unmatched junction nucleotides: 6. CDR1 is MNHEY, CDR2 SMNVEV, per germline (reference sequence). CDR3 in DNA: TGTGCCAGCAGTGGGGGGACAGGGGGCGTGGAGACCCAGTACTTC. It encodes CASSGGTGGVETQYF.

The gene calls are TRBV5-1 and TRBJ2-5; D gene uncertain. This CDR3 is built from 13 residues. Trimming left V 0 bases short and J 5 bases short, with 8 bases between. From germline, CDR1 is SGHRS and CDR2 YFSETQ. CDR3 in DNA: TGCGCCAGCAGCTTGGACTATGGGGAGACCCAGTACTTC. Protein product: CASSLDYGETQYF.

This CDR3 is CSSGGHRDTQYF. The CDR3 DNA follows: TGCAGTTCCGGGGGGCATAGAGATACGCAGTATTTT. J is TRBJ2-3 and V is TRBV29-1; a weak D match, TRBD2 (7 bases). The CDR3 consists of 12 residues. CDR1 and CDR2 (germline): SQVTM, ANQGSEA.

The rearrangement links TRBV4-1 to TRBJ2-3, with 8 bases lining up with TRBD2. After removal of 1 base from V and 3 bases from J, the junction contained 9 bases not matched to a gene. Germline CDR1 MGHRA, CDR2 YSYEKL. CDR3 length equals 17 residues. CDR3 protein: CASSQGPAGGRTDTQYF. CDR3 coding DNA: TGCGCCAGCAGCCAAGGGCCTGCGGGAGGCCGAACAGATACGCAGTATTTT.

This chain joins TRBV20-1 and TRBJ2-5, with 8 bases matching TRBD2. J lost 3 bases, V lost 5 bases, and 8 bases had no gene match. This CDR3 has 14 residues. Per the germline V gene, CDR1 is DFQATT and CDR2 is SNEGSKA (reference sequence). CDR3 nucleotides: TGCAGTGCTCGCCGAGGACTAGCAGAAGAGACCCAGTACTTC. The encoded protein is CSARRGLAEETQYF.

In this sample, this clonotype turned up a few times. The chain recombines TRBV28 with TRBJ1-1; D is uncertain. The CDR3 covers 12 residues. The germline CDR1 and CDR2 sequences are MDHEN and SYDVKM. The V end lost 5 bases, the J end lost 1 base, and 5 bases lay between the germline ends. The CDR3 region has the DNA TGTGCCAGCAGTCTGGGGAACACTGAAGCTTTCTTT. It is translated as CASSLGNTEAFF.

The chain has TRBV5-6 and TRBJ2-1, with TRBD1 matching over 9 bases. The CDR3 is 15 amino acids. Germline V gene data show CDR1 as SGHDT and CDR2 as YYEEEE. V trimming: 4 bases; J trimming: 5 bases; junction bases outside the gene matches: 7. CDR3 bases: TGTGCCAGCAGCCAGGGACAGGGAATGAACAATGAGCAGTTCTTC. It encodes CASSQGQGMNNEQFF.